These 19 T cell receptor beta chains were all obtained from the same sample, sequenced in a study of STAT5B mutations in CD4+ large granular lymphocyte leukemia. Libraries were prepared by immunoSEQ multiplex PCR; TCRdb keeps only in-frame clonotypes and omits some of them. The repertoire consists of fewer than 50,000 clones, with around 86% occurring once and the leading ten covering around 3%. The specimen sequenced was CD4+ T cells from blood buffy coats. The receptor set was obtained from a human donor in good health.

The chain is built from TRBV28 and TRBJ1-2; perhaps TRBD1 as D (5 bases). V shed 5 bases and J shed 5 bases, with 9 bases lying between them. The CDR3 sequence is 12 residues long. CDR1 and CDR2 from the germline V gene are MDHEN and SYDVKM. The DNA of the CDR3 is TGTGCCAGCAGTCAAGACAGATATGGCTACACCTTC. As protein: CASSQDRYGYTF.

This chain connects TRBV11-2 to TRBJ2-7; 8 nucleotides match TRBD2. This CDR3 spans 13 amino acids. Germline V CDR1 and CDR2: SGHAT, FQNNGV. Trimming took 4 bases from V and 12 from J; bases not matched to a gene: 11. The DNA of the CDR3 is TGTGCCAGCAGCTACCCTTTAGCGGGGCTCACGTACTTC. Amino acids: CASSYPLAGLTYF.

The genes are TRBV7-2 and TRBJ2-3; 8 positions match TRBD2. CDR1 SGHTA and CDR2 FQGNSA come from the germline V gene. Unmatched junction bases numbered 9, after V lost 4 bases and J lost 0 bases. This CDR3 has 17 amino acids. The CDR3 here is CASSSAPSGYSTDTQYF. CDR3 in DNA: TGTGCCAGCAGCTCAGCCCCTAGCGGGTACAGCACAGATACGCAGTATTTT.

The chain recombines TRBV2 with TRBJ2-3; D is possibly TRBD2 (7 bases). From germline, CDR1 is SNHLY and CDR2 FYNNEI. V was shortened by 6 bases and J by 6 bases, with 19 bases between the two germline ends. CDR3 length equals 15 residues. CDR3 sequence: CASSRPRGGRDTQYF. CDR3 in DNA: TGTGCCAGCAGCCGCCCGAGGGGGGGTAGGGATACGCAGTATTTT.

V usage is TRBV5-1 and J usage is TRBJ2-3; 9 positions agree with TRBD1. V shed 0 bases and J 2 bases; nucleotides not matched to a gene: 7. Per germline, CDR1 SGHRS and CDR2 YFSETQ. There are 17 residues in the CDR3. The CDR3 loop reads CASSLGNRGRITDTQYF. CDR3 DNA sequence: TGCGCCAGCAGCTTGGGAAACAGGGGGCGCATCACAGATACGCAGTATTTT.

This chain's CDR3 is CASRNRGPTYEQYF. The DNA of the CDR3 is TGTGCCAGCAGGAACAGGGGTCCTACCTACGAGCAGTACTTC. The chain recombines TRBV6-1 with TRBJ2-7; TRBD1 matches 7 bases. Germline loops: CDR1 MNHNS, CDR2 SASEGT. The V segment lost 6 bases and the J segment 2 bases; nucleotides outside the gene matches: 7. The CDR3 totals 14 residues.

The V gene is TRBV5-1, the J gene TRBJ2-2; D possibly matches TRBD1 or TRBD2 (6 bases each). CDR1 and CDR2 from the germline V gene are SGHRS and YFSETQ. Trimming pared 2 bases from V and 4 bases from J, leaving 18 bases between. There are 17 residues in the CDR3. CDR3: CASSFGRGRSSTGELFF. The CDR3 DNA is TGCGCCAGCAGCTTTGGACGGGGGCGGTCGAGCACCGGGGAGCTGTTTTTT.

The chain uses TRBV7-3 and TRBJ1-5; no clear D gene. Trimming stripped 3 bases from V and 5 bases from J, with 8 bases between. This CDR3 has 13 residues. The germline V gene has CDR1 SGHTA and CDR2 FQGTGA. This chain's CDR3 is CASSFWVYQPQHF. The CDR3 coding sequence is TGTGCCAGCAGCTTTTGGGTCTATCAGCCCCAGCATTTT.

The chain employs TRBV6-5 and TRBJ1-1, with a tentative D call TRBD1 (6 bases). Germline V lookup: CDR1 MNHEY, CDR2 SVGAGI. The V end was cut by 2 bases, the J end by 0 bases, with 10 bases between. This CDR3 spans 15 amino acids. The CDR3 protein is CASSYNRAMNTEAFF. The CDR3 bases are TGTGCCAGCAGTTACAACAGGGCAATGAACACTGAAGCTTTCTTT.

V is TRBV9 and J is TRBJ2-3; no reliable D call. The germline V and J ends were trimmed by 4 bases and 3 bases, with 18 bases remaining between them. This CDR3 has 16 residues. The germline gives CDR1 SGDLS, CDR2 YYNGEE. Here the CDR3 reads CASSPYGVGWTDTQYF. In nucleotides, the CDR3 is TGTGCCAGCAGCCCCTATGGGGTGGGGTGGACAGATACGCAGTATTTT. Combining the CDR3 with reference TRBV9 and TRBJ2-3 gives the whole variable domain DSGVTQTPKHLITATGQRVTLRCSPRSGDLSVYWYQQSLDQGLQFLIQYYNGEERAKGNILERFSAQQFPDLHSELNLSSLELGDSALYFCASSPYGVGWTDTQYFGPGTRLTVL.

The chain combines TRBV6-6 with TRBJ2-1, with TRBD2 identical over 8 bases. The CDR3 is 15 residues long. Germline values: CDR1 MNHNY, CDR2 SVGAGI (reference sequence). V shed 6 bases and J 9 bases; nucleotides not matched to a gene: 13. CDR3 loop: CASSLGLVSGSEQFF. In nucleotides, the CDR3 is TGTGCCAGCAGCCTGGGACTAGTGTCGGGTAGTGAGCAGTTCTTC.

The CDR3 coding sequence is TGCGCCAGCAGGGAGGGACAGCTTAACTATGGCTACACCTTC. Its translation: CASREGQLNYGYTF. The chain joins TRBV5-1 to TRBJ1-2, with 7 bases identical to TRBD1. Trimming took 5 bases from V and 1 from J; bases not matched to a gene: 5. The length of the CDR3 is 14 residues. The V gene's germline CDR1 is SGHRS and CDR2 YFSETQ.

V and J are TRBV6-6 and TRBJ2-7; no reliable D call. The CDR3 is made up of 14 amino acids. The germline V gene encodes CDR1 MNHNY and CDR2 SVGAGI (reference sequence). Trimming pared 2 bases from V and 6 bases from J, leaving 14 bases between. The DNA of the CDR3 is TGTGCCAGCAGTTACGGCGGCAGTTTTTCCGAGCAGTACTTC. Translation: CASSYGGSFSEQYF.

The chain is built from TRBV10-3 and TRBJ2-7; D gene uncertain. V lost 6 bases and J 0 bases, leaving 9 bases between the germline ends. The germline gives CDR1 ENHRY, CDR2 SYGVKD. This CDR3 contains 13 residues. The CDR3 DNA follows: TGTGCCATCAGAAGTGGTGCCTCCTACGAGCAGTACTTC. Its protein is CAIRSGASYEQYF.

A word on this clone: Other DNA sequences in the sample encode the same CDR3. The rearrangement joins TRBV7-8 to TRBJ2-5; 11 nucleotides align to TRBD2. This CDR3 region has 16 residues. Germline CDR1 is SGHVS and CDR2 is FQNEAQ. The V segment lost 3 bases and the J segment 0 bases; nucleotides outside the gene matches: 3. As DNA, the CDR3 is TGTGCCAGCAGCTTCACTAGCGGGAGAAACCAAGAGACCCAGTACTTC. Translating it yields CASSFTSGRNQETQYF.

The V call is TRBV11-3, the J call TRBJ2-1; D is unresolved. V shed 1 base and J shed 12 bases, with 13 bases lying between them. This CDR3 region has 13 residues. Germline V gives CDR1 SGHNT, CDR2 YENEEA. The CDR3: CASSLGRGERQFF. In DNA, the CDR3 is TGTGCCAGCAGCTTAGGGCGCGGAGAGCGGCAGTTCTTC.

J is TRBJ2-4 and V is TRBV19; D unresolved. Looked up from germline, CDR1 is LNHDA and CDR2 is SQIVND (reference sequence). The CDR3 length is 14 residues. Trimming removed 5 bases at V and 0 bases at J, with 8 bases between. The CDR3 DNA is TGTGCCAGTAGTCATTTCTTAGCCAAAAACATTCAGTACTTC. Its protein is CASSHFLAKNIQYF.

The rearrangement joins TRBV6-1 to TRBJ2-5, with 13 bases that match TRBD2. Judging by the DNA end, TRBJ2-7 fits better; the J call may be wrong. The CDR3 extends over 14 amino acids. CDR1 and CDR2 (germline): MNHNS, SASEGT. The CDR3 coding sequence is TGTGCCAGCACCTTTGGGACTAGCGGGATCGAGCAGTACTTC. This gives the protein CASTFGTSGIEQYF.

V usage is TRBV7-3 and J usage is TRBJ2-5; D uncertain. Between the trimmed V and J ends, which lost 3 bases and 5 bases, there was a span of 10 bases. Germline values: CDR1 SGHTA, CDR2 FQGTGA. The CDR3 consists of 13 residues. CDR3 nucleotides: TGTGCCAGCAGCTTCTCACATAGGGAGACCCAGTACTTC. Translated, it gives CASSFSHRETQYF.